This is a list of T cell receptor beta chains from one sample in a study of tumor-infiltrating lymphocytes in primary liver carcinoma. Each CDR3 protein gets one entry after TCRdb re-called the multiplex PCR reads with MiXCR. The sample includes 120,000 or so distinct CDR3 sequences, about 68% seen only once; the top ten take around 9%. Sequencing used liver tumor tissue from sampling region 1. The receptors come from a woman in her sixties with primary liver carcinoma and hepatitis B virus infection. Both conserved end residues are part of each CDR3. The D gene is left open where the match is weak. Clone size, where shown, is once, few, many, or a class for clones that have expanded.

V gene: TRBV11-2
clone size: .
D gene: .
J gene: TRBJ2-1
CDR3 DNA: TGTGCCAGCGGCTTATCCCGCATCGGTAATGAGCAGTTCTTC
CDR3 protein: CASGLSRIGNEQFF

V gene: TRBV29-1
clone size: many
D gene: .
J gene: TRBJ2-2
CDR3 DNA: TGCAGCGTTGGGCATCCTGACACCGGGGAGCTGTTTTTT
CDR3 protein: CSVGHPDTGELFF

V gene: TRBV12-3/TRBV12-4
clone size: many
D gene: TRBD1
J gene: TRBJ2-5
CDR3 DNA: TGTGCCAGCGGTACAGGGGGCGCGACCCAAGAGACCCAGTACTTC
CDR3 protein: CASGTGGATQETQYF

V gene: TRBV6-5
clone size: many
D gene: TRBD1
J gene: TRBJ1-2
CDR3 DNA: TGTGCCAGCAGGGCGGGACAGCACCACCCAGGGGGCTACACCTTC
CDR3 protein: CASRAGQHHPGGYTF

V gene: TRBV11-3
clone size: .
D gene: TRBD2
J gene: TRBJ2-1
CDR3 DNA: TGCGCCAACAACGCCGGACAGGGGGGACTAGCGGGAGGATTCAATGAGCAGTTCTTC
CDR3 protein: CANNAGQGGLAGGFNEQFF

V gene: TRBV28
clone size: many
D gene: TRBD2
J gene: TRBJ2-7
CDR3 DNA: TGTGCCAGCAGTTTCGTCCCGACTAGCGGGAGCCCGAAATACGGGCAGTACTTC
CDR3 protein: CASSFVPTSGSPKYGQYF

V gene: TRBV29-1
clone size: .
D gene: .
J gene: TRBJ1-2
CDR3 DNA: TGCAGCGCCGTTCGCGACAGCACGGACTGCTACACCTTC
CDR3 protein: CSAVRDSTDCYTF

V gene: TRBV6-6
clone size: many
D gene: TRBD2
J gene: TRBJ2-7
CDR3 DNA: TGTGCCAGCATTGCTAGCGGGCAAACTTGGGGACGCTACGAGCAGTACTTC
CDR3 protein: CASIASGQTWGRYEQYF

V gene: TRBV11-2
clone size: .
D gene: .
J gene: TRBJ1-2
CDR3 DNA: TGTGCCAGCAGCCCAACCTGGGGAGATGGCTACACGTTC
CDR3 protein: CASSPTWGDGYTF

V gene: TRBV29-1
clone size: .
D gene: .
J gene: TRBJ1-6
CDR3 DNA: TGCAGCGTGACACAGGGAGCAAATACACCCCTCCACTTT
CDR3 protein: CSVTQGANTPLHF

V gene: TRBV11-2
clone size: .
D gene: TRBD2
J gene: TRBJ2-1
CDR3 DNA: TGTGTCAGCAGCATAGGTCTGGTAGCGGGTGGGCCGAATGAGCAGTTCTTC
CDR3 protein: CVSSIGLVAGGPNEQFF

V gene: TRBV11-1
clone size: .
D gene: .
J gene: TRBJ1-1
CDR3 DNA: TGTGTCAGCAGCTTAGGGAGGGGGACCACTGAAGCTTCCTTT
CDR3 protein: CVSSLGRGTTEASF

V gene: TRBV6-1
clone size: many
D gene: .
J gene: TRBJ1-5
CDR3 DNA: TGTGCCAGCAGTCTTAGAGTAGGTCAGCCCCAGCATTTT
CDR3 protein: CASSLRVGQPQHF

V gene: TRBV6-1
clone size: .
D gene: .
J gene: TRBJ2-1
CDR3 DNA: TGTGCCAGCAGTCATAGGCCGAGGCGAGACTACAATGAGCAGTTCTTC
CDR3 protein: CASSHRPRRDYNEQFF

V gene: TRBV11-2
clone size: .
D gene: TRBD2
J gene: TRBJ2-1
CDR3 DNA: TGTGCCAGCAGCTTGAAAGGAGCGGGACCCTACAGTGAACAGTTCTTC
CDR3 protein: CASSLKGAGPYSEQFF

V gene: TRBV2
clone size: .
D gene: .
J gene: TRBJ1-2
CDR3 DNA: TGTGCCAGCAGCCGCGAGGGAGGTCATGGCTACACCTTC
CDR3 protein: CASSREGGHGYTF

V gene: TRBV29-1
clone size: many
D gene: TRBD1
J gene: TRBJ1-5
CDR3 DNA: TGCAGCGTTGCGGGACAGGGGATGGGTCAGCCCCAGCATTTT
CDR3 protein: CSVAGQGMGQPQHF

V gene: TRBV6-6
clone size: .
D gene: .
J gene: TRBJ2-1
CDR3 DNA: TGTGCCAACAGTTACTCGGATGCCGAGCAGTTCTTC
CDR3 protein: CANSYSDAEQFF

V gene: TRBV7-8
clone size: .
D gene: TRBD1
J gene: TRBJ2-5
CDR3 DNA: TGTGCCAGCACCTTTCGACAGGGGCCATCGGAGACCCAGTACTTC
CDR3 protein: CASTFRQGPSETQYF

V gene: TRBV20-1
clone size: few
D gene: .
J gene: TRBJ1-5
CDR3 DNA: TGCAGTGCCATCCCCCCGGGACATACGAATCAGCCCCAGCATTTT
CDR3 protein: CSAIPPGHTNQPQHF

V gene: TRBV5-8
clone size: .
D gene: TRBD2
J gene: TRBJ2-5
CDR3 DNA: TGTGCCAGCAGCTTGGTTAGCGGGAACGAGACACAGTACTTC
CDR3 protein: CASSLVSGNETQYF

V gene: TRBV7-8
clone size: .
D gene: .
J gene: TRBJ2-2
CDR3 DNA: TGTGTCAGCAGCCGTCCCAGTGGGATAGGGACCGGGGAGCTGTTTTTT
CDR3 protein: CVSSRPSGIGTGELFF

V gene: TRBV20-1
clone size: .
D gene: TRBD2
J gene: TRBJ2-1
CDR3 DNA: TGCAGTGCTAGAGGACTAGCGGGCAATGAGCAGTTCTTC
CDR3 protein: CSARGLAGNEQFF

V gene: TRBV28
clone size: many
D gene: TRBD1
J gene: TRBJ1-2
CDR3 DNA: TGTGCCAGCAATCGACAGGGGGAAGACTATGGCTACACCTTC
CDR3 protein: CASNRQGEDYGYTF

V gene: TRBV2
clone size: .
D gene: TRBD1
J gene: TRBJ1-5
CDR3 DNA: TGTGCCAGCAGTCCTCAGGGGGTTGGCAATCAGCCCCAGCATTTT
CDR3 protein: CASSPQGVGNQPQHF

V gene: TRBV12-3/TRBV12-4
clone size: .
D gene: .
J gene: TRBJ2-7
CDR3 DNA: TGTGACAGCAGTTTAGTCCGGATGAGCTCCTACGAGCAGTACTTC
CDR3 protein: CDSSLVRMSSYEQYF

V gene: TRBV24-1
clone size: .
D gene: .
J gene: TRBJ1-1
CDR3 DNA: TGTGCCCCGCTGGACAGATCGAACACTGAAACTTTCTTT
CDR3 protein: CAPLDRSNTETFF

V gene: TRBV6-5
clone size: .
D gene: .
J gene: TRBJ2-7
CDR3 DNA: TGTGCCACCAGTACCCCCCGAGACAGCCACTACGAGCAGTACTTC
CDR3 protein: CATSTPRDSHYEQYF

V gene: TRBV29-1
clone size: .
D gene: .
J gene: TRBJ2-1
CDR3 DNA: TGCAGTGATCGTAACAATGAGCAGTTCTTC
CDR3 protein: CSDRNNEQFF

V gene: TRBV6-5
clone size: .
D gene: .
J gene: TRBJ1-2
CDR3 DNA: TGTGCCAGCAGCCAGGGCAGGATGCAGTCTGGCTACACCTTC
CDR3 protein: CASSQGRMQSGYTF

V gene: TRBV7-9
clone size: .
D gene: TRBD2
J gene: TRBJ2-1
CDR3 DNA: TGTGCCAGCAACCTCGGGGAGGGTGCAGGGTTCTTC
CDR3 protein: CASNLGEGAGFF

V gene: TRBV11-2
clone size: .
D gene: TRBD2
J gene: TRBJ2-1
CDR3 DNA: TGTGCCAGCAGTTGGACTAGTGGGGCTGAGCCGTTCTTC
CDR3 protein: CASSWTSGAEPFF

V gene: TRBV12-3/TRBV12-4
clone size: once
D gene: TRBD2
J gene: TRBJ2-1
CDR3 DNA: TGTGCCAGCAGGTTGACTAGCGGGAGTAGCGATGTGCAGTTCTTC
CDR3 protein: CASRLTSGSSDVQFF

V gene: TRBV11-2
clone size: .
D gene: TRBD1
J gene: TRBJ2-7
CDR3 DNA: TGTGCCAGCAGTCCGACAGGGTTCGGCGATCAGTACTTC
CDR3 protein: CASSPTGFGDQYF

V gene: TRBV12-3/TRBV12-4
clone size: .
D gene: TRBD2
J gene: TRBJ2-1
CDR3 DNA: TGTGCCAGCTTGAGACTAGCGGGAATCTACTATGAACAGTTCTTC
CDR3 protein: CASLRLAGIYYEQFF

V gene: TRBV5-1
clone size: .
D gene: .
J gene: TRBJ1-6
CDR3 DNA: TGCGCCAGCAGCTTGAGAGAGGGGACATCTTCACCCCTCCACTTT
CDR3 protein: CASSLREGTSSPLHF

V gene: TRBV7-3
clone size: .
D gene: .
J gene: TRBJ2-3
CDR3 DNA: TGTGCCAGCAGCCCCTTAGCGTCTAGCACAGATACGCAGTATTTT
CDR3 protein: CASSPLASSTDTQYF

V gene: TRBV2
clone size: .
D gene: .
J gene: TRBJ1-5
CDR3 DNA: TGTGCCAGCAGTTCGACAATTAATCAGCCCCAGCATTTT
CDR3 protein: CASSSTINQPQHF

V gene: TRBV10-2
clone size: .
D gene: .
J gene: TRBJ1-6
CDR3 DNA: TGCGCCAGCAGTGAGTGGTCCCTCAGGGGTTCACACCTCCTCTTT
CDR3 protein: CASSEWSLRGSHLLF

V gene: TRBV11-2
clone size: .
D gene: TRBD1
J gene: TRBJ1-2
CDR3 DNA: TGTACCAGCAGCTCACAGGGGGGCTATGGATATGGCTACACCTTC
CDR3 protein: CTSSSQGGYGYGYTF

V gene: TRBV28
clone size: .
D gene: TRBD2
J gene: TRBJ2-1
CDR3 DNA: TGTGCCAGCAGTTCTAGCGGGACAAGCTCCTACAATGGGCAGTTCTTC
CDR3 protein: CASSSSGTSSYNGQFF

V gene: TRBV11-1
clone size: .
D gene: .
J gene: TRBJ2-7
CDR3 DNA: TGTGCCAGCAGCACTCGGACAGCAGGGCTACGCGAGCAATACTTC
CDR3 protein: CASSTRTAGLREQYF

V gene: TRBV13
clone size: many
D gene: .
J gene: TRBJ2-1
CDR3 DNA: TGTGCCAGCAGCCCAACCGGGACTGGCTACAATGAGCAGTTCTTC
CDR3 protein: CASSPTGTGYNEQFF

V gene: TRBV6-5
clone size: .
D gene: .
J gene: TRBJ1-4
CDR3 DNA: TGTGCCAGGGCCCCAGCAACACTTAGGGATGAAAAACTGTTTTTT
CDR3 protein: CARAPATLRDEKLFF

V gene: TRBV30
clone size: .
D gene: .
J gene: TRBJ1-2
CDR3 DNA: TGTGCCTGGAGTGCTTCTCAGGGAGTCCGCATCTATGGCTACGCCTTC
CDR3 protein: CAWSASQGVRIYGYAF